This T cell receptor beta chain is from a study of T cells in Graves' hyperthyroidism and ophthalmopathy. Study-wide points: The model's output predicted ophthalmopathy at a median of around 6.9 months prior to onset. Among thyroid clonotypes expanded above 0.001, most also appeared in blood.

V lost 3 bases and J 4 bases, leaving 9 bases between the germline ends. The length of the CDR3 is 13 residues. Germline V gives CDR1 MDHEN, CDR2 SYDVKM. The table lists this clonotype with many counts. The antigen is unknown. There were TCR beta CDR3 regions amplified from RNA transcripts. The HTBI primer set drove a first-round RT-PCR of the TCR CDR3. TCRdb recomputed calls from the multiplex PCR reads with MiXCR, one row per CDR3 protein. The repertoire holds approximately 640,000 distinct CDR3 sequences, with under 20% as singletons. This clonotype was sampled from a woman aged 30 to 39 with Graves' hyperthyroidism. The V gene is TRBV28, the J gene TRBJ1-2; TRBD1 is a possible D gene (5 bases). What was sequenced was blood. The CDR3: CASSFRDSYGYTF. DNA for the CDR3: TGTGCCAGCAGTTTCCGGGACTCCTATGGCTACACCTTC.